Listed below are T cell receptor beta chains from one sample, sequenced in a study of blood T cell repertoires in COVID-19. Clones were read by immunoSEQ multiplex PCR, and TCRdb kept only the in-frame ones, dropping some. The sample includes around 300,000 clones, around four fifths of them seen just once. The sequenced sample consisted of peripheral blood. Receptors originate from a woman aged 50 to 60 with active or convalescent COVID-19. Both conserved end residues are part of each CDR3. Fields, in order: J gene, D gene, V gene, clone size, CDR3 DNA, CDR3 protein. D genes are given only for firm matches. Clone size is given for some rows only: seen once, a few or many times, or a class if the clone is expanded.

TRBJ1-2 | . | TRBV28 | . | TGTGCCAGCAGTTTAAGGGACATAAATGGCTACACCTTC | CASSLRDINGYTF
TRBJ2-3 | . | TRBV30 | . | TGTGCCTGGAGTGTACGGGGGAAGGCGCAGTATTTT | CAWSVRGKAQYF
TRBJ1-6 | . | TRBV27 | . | TGTGCCAGCAGTTTACTTGGGGGAGGTAGTTCACCCCTCCACTTT | CASSLLGGGSSPLHF
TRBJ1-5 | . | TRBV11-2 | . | TGTGCCAGCAGCTTAACATCCGCAGACAATCAGCCCCAGCATTTT | CASSLTSADNQPQHF
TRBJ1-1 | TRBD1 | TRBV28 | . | TGTGCCAGCAGGTCCGGGACAGGGAACACTGAAGCTTTCTTT | CASRSGTGNTEAFF
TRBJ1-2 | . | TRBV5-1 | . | TGCGCCAGCAGCTTTCAGGGGATCGACTATGGCTACACCTTC | CASSFQGIDYGYTF
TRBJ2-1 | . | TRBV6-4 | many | TGTGCCAGCAGTGACTCGGCCAGGGGTACTTACAATGAGCAGTTCTTC | CASSDSARGTYNEQFF
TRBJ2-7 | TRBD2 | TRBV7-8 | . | TGTGCCAGCAGCTTAAGCGGGAGGCCCTACGAGCAGTACTTC | CASSLSGRPYEQYF
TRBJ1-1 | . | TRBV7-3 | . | TGTGCCAGCAGCCCGTCACTAGGGAGCACTGAAGCTTTCTTT | CASSPSLGSTEAFF
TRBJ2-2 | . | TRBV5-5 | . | TGTGCCAGCAGCCAGGACAGAGACCGCGGGGAGCTGTTTTTT | CASSQDRDRGELFF
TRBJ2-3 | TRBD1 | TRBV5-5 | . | TGTGCCAGCAGCTTTGGGGACAGGGAGCCAGATACGCAGTATTTT | CASSFGDREPDTQYF
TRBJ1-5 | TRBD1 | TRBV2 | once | TGTGCCAGCGGGACAGGGCCAAGACAGCCCCAGCATTTT | CASGTGPRQPQHF